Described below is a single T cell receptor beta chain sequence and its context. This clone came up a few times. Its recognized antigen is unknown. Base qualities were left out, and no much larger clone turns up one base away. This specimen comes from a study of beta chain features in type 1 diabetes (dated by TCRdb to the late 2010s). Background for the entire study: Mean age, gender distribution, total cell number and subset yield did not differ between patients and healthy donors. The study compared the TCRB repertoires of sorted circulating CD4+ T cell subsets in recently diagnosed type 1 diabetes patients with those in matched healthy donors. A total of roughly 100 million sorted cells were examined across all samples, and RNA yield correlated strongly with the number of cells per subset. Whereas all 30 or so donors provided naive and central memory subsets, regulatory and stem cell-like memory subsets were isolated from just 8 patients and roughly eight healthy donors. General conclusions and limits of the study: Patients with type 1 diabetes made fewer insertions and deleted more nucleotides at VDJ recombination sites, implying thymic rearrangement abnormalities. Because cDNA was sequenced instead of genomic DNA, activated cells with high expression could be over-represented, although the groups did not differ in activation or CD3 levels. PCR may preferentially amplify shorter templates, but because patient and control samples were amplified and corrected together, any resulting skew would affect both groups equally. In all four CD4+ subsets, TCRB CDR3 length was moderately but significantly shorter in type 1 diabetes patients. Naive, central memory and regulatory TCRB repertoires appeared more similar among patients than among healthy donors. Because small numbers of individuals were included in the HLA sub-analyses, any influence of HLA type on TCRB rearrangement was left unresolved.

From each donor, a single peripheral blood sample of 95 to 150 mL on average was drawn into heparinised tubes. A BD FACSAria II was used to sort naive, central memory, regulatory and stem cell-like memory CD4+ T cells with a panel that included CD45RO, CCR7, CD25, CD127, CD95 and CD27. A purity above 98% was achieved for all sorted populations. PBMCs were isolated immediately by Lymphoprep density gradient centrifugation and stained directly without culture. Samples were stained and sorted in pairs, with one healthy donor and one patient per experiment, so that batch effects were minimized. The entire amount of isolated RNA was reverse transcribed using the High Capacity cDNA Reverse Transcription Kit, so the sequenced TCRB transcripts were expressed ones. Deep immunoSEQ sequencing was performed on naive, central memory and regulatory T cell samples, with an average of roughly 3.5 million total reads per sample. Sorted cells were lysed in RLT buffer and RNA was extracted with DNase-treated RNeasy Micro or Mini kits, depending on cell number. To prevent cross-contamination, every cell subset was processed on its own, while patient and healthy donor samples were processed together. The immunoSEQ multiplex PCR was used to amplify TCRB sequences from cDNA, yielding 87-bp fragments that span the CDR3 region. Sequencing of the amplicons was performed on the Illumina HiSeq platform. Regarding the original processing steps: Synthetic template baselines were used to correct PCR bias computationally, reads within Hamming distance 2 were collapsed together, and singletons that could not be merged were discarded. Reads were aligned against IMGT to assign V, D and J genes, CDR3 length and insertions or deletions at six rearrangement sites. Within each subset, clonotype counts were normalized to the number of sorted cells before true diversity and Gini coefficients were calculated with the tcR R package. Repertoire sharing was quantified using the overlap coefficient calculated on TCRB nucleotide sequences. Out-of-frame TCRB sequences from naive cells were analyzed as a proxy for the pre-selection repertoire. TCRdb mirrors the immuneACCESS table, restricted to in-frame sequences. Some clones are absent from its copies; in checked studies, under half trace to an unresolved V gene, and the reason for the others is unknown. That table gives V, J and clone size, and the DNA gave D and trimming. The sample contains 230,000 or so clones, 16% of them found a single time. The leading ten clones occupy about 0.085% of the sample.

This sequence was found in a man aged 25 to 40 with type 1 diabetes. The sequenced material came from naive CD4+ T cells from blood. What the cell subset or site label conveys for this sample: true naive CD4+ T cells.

CDR3 reads: CASSLDWTSAHEQYF. DNA sequence: TGTGCCAGCAGCTTAGATTGGACTAGCGCCCACGAGCAGTACTTC. Rearrangement joined TRBV7-9 to TRBJ2-7; 9 central bases correspond to TRBD2. From the germline V gene (reference sequence), CDR1 is SEHNR and CDR2 is FQNEAQ. V is cut back by 1 base and J by 5 bases, with 6 bases in the junction unmatched. The CDR3 holds 15 amino acids from the cysteine to the phenylalanine. CDR3 DNA only is kept here, 45 bases in frame from base 1. The entire variable domain, with the stretches around the CDR3 drawn from the reference TRBV7-9 and TRBJ2-7 proteins, is DTGVSQNPRHKITKRGQNVTFRCDPISEHNRLYWYRQTLGQGPEFLTYFQNEAQLEKSRLLSDRFSAERPKGSFSTLEIQRTEQGDSAMYLCASSLDWTSAHEQYFGPGTRLTVT.